This TCR beta chain was retrieved from a study of blood T cells in healthy people across ages. Notes on the study in general: The study found more naive CD4+ cells and higher diversity in long-lived than aged donors. With age, beta diversity per million T cells declined roughly linearly, significantly by 40.

A second PCR of 7 to 11 cycles used a sample-barcoded 5' primer and a J-beta primer mix. TCRdb re-called the 5' RACE reads through MiXCR, storing one row per CDR3 protein. Counted here are some 700,000 distinct CDR3 sequences, approximately 21% occurring once; the ten biggest clones make up around a fifth. The study isolated at least 6.5 million PBMCs from each sample. To note about this clonotype: Antigen specificity is unknown.

Deletions cut 0 bases from V and 4 bases from J, with 16 bases between. Per germline, CDR1 SGHDN and CDR2 FVKESK. The CDR3 is made up of 17 amino acids. The chain recombines TRBV14 with TRBJ1-5; D not certain. The TCR sequence derives from a man aged 70-80 years in good health. Sequencing was carried out using blood. CDR3 DNA sequence: TGTGCCAGCAGCCAAGATTGGGCCACCAGTGGGAATCAGCCCCAGCATTTT. Translation: CASSQDWATSGNQPQHF.